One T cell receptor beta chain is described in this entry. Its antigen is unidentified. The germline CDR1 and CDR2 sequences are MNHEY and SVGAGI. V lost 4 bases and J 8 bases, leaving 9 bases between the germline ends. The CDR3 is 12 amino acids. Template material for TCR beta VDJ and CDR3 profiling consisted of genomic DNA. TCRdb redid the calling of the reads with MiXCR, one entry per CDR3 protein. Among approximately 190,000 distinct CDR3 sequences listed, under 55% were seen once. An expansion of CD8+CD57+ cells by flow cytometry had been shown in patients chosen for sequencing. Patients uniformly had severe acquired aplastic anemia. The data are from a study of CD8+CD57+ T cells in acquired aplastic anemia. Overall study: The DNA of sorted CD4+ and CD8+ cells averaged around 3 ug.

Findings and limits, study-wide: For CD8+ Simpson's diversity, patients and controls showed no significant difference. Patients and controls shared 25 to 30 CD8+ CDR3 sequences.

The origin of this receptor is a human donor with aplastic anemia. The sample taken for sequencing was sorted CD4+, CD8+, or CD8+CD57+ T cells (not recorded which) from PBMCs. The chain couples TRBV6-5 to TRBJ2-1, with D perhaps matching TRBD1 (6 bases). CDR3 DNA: TGTGCCAGCAGTTTACAGGGCTATGAGCAGTTCTTC. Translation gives CASSLQGYEQFF.